Here is one T cell receptor (beta chain) with its context. A few counts support this clone. Its target antigen remains unknown. Base-call qualities are not available, and no considerably larger clone is one nucleotide away. The High Capacity cDNA Reverse Transcription Kit was used to reverse transcribe all of the isolated RNA, meaning that expressed TCRB transcripts were what got sequenced. Deep immunoSEQ sequencing was performed on naive, central memory and regulatory T cell samples, with an average of around 3.4 million total reads per sample. After sorted cells were lysed in RLT buffer, RNA was extracted with DNase-treated RNeasy Micro or Mini kits, with the choice depending on cell number. Each cell subset was processed on its own to prevent cross-contamination, while patient and healthy donor samples were processed together. The immunoSEQ multiplex PCR was used to amplify TCRB sequences from cDNA, generating 87-bp fragments that spanned the CDR3 region. Sequencing of the amplicons was done on the Illumina HiSeq platform. The original pipeline was this. Synthetic template baselines were used to correct PCR bias computationally, reads within Hamming distance 2 were collapsed together, and singletons that could not be merged were discarded. Reads were aligned against IMGT to assign V, D and J genes, CDR3 length and insertions or deletions at six rearrangement sites. Within each subset, clonotype counts were normalized to the number of sorted cells before true diversity and Gini coefficients were calculated with the tcR R package. The overlap coefficient, calculated on TCRB nucleotide sequences, was used to quantify repertoire sharing. Out-of-frame TCRB sequences from naive cells were analyzed as a proxy for the pre-selection repertoire. In its TCRdb copy, this immuneACCESS table keeps in-frame sequences only and misses some clones. Where compared with another copy, unresolved V genes explain less than half of these, and the others have no known cause. V and J calls and clone size are given by that table; D and trimming were obtained from the DNA. This sample has about 650,000 clones in its table, and 9.5% to 15% of those were observed once. The ten biggest clones cover more than 0.095% of the sample.

The CDR3, cysteine through phenylalanine, is 15 amino acids long. Only the CDR3 region is kept as DNA, spanning 45 bases read in frame from base 1. Ends trimmed: V by 6 bases, J by 4 bases; bases unmatched to a gene: 6. CDR1 and CDR2 were assigned from the germline V gene as MDHEN and SYDVKM. This sample is part of a study of beta chain features in type 1 diabetes (dated by TCRdb to about 2018). Notes on the research overall: Patients and healthy donors did not differ in mean age, gender distribution, total cell number or subset yield. A total of some 110 million sorted cells were examined across all samples, and a strong correlation was observed between cell number per subset and RNA yield. In the study, recently diagnosed type 1 diabetes patients and matched healthy donors were compared on the TCRB repertoires of their sorted circulating CD4+ T cell subsets. Whereas all 28 donors provided naive and central memory subsets, regulatory and stem cell-like memory subsets were isolated from just 8 patients and about 8 healthy donors.

General study outcomes and caveats: Because cDNA was sequenced instead of genomic DNA, activated cells with high expression could be over-represented, although the groups did not differ in activation or CD3 levels. Because small numbers of individuals were included in the HLA sub-analyses, any influence of HLA type on TCRB rearrangement was left unresolved. A moderate but significant shortening of TCRB CDR3 length was observed in type 1 diabetes patients in all four CD4+ subsets. At VDJ recombination sites, type 1 diabetes patients had fewer insertions and more deleted nucleotides, which implies abnormalities in thymic rearrangement. Shorter templates might have been favored by PCR, but patient and control samples were amplified and corrected together, so both groups would have been affected equally by any skew. Naive, central memory and regulatory TCRB repertoires appeared to be more alike among patients than among healthy donors.

Each donor gave one peripheral blood draw, averaging about 120 mL, which was collected into heparinised tubes. A BD FACSAria II was used to sort naive, central memory, regulatory and stem cell-like memory CD4+ T cells with a panel that included CD45RO, CCR7, CD25, CD127, CD95 and CD27. A purity above 98% was achieved for all sorted populations. Right away, PBMCs were isolated by Lymphoprep density gradient centrifugation and were stained directly, with no culture step. So that batch effects would be minimized, each experiment stained and sorted samples in pairs, pairing one healthy donor with one patient.

Sequences were obtained from naive CD4+ T cells from blood. Taken with the paper, the label for cell subset or site translates to: true naive CD4+ T cells. This sequence originates from a man aged 25-40 years with type 1 diabetes. Recombination joined TRBV28 with TRBJ2-1, and TRBD1 aligns with 10 junction nucleotides. CDR3 reads: CASRLPGQGYNEQFF. At the DNA level, the sequence is TGTGCCAGCAGGTTGCCGGGACAGGGGTACAATGAGCAGTTCTTC.